These 5 T cell receptor beta chains originate from one sample sequenced in a study of regulatory T cells in long-lasting Graves disease. Through Arm-PCR of CDR3 regions and iRepertoire HTBI primers, TCR beta libraries were built. In TCRdb, the multiplex PCR reads were re-called with MiXCR into one record per CDR3 protein. The data show fewer than 550,000 distinct CDR3 sequences, less than 20% seen once. The time point here: newly diagnosed GD, antithyroid drugs for less than 3 months. RNA extracted from PBMCs served as the sequencing template. Separately, the same data were catalogued under a study of T cells in Graves' hyperthyroidism and ophthalmopathy.

Here the sequenced sample was peripheral blood mononuclear cells (PBMCs), taken at new diagnosis, from a patient treated with antithyroid drugs. The receptors were sampled from a woman younger than 35 with Graves disease.

This chain joins TRBV4-3 and TRBJ2-3; TRBD1 or TRBD2 may be the D gene (5 bases each). V gave up 0 bases and J gave up 5 bases, with 24 bases separating them. Germline V gives CDR1 LGHNA, CDR2 YSLEER. This CDR3 spans 19 amino acids. The DNA of the CDR3 is TGCGCCAGCAGCCAAGACTACGGGGCCGATCTATCGATGAGAGATACGCAGTATTTT. Translated: CASSQDYGADLSMRDTQYF.

Remarks on this clonotype: The final CDR3 position lacks the conserved phenylalanine or tryptophan, pointing to a likely read error. It is unclear where the CDR3 begins or ends on the DNA, so no DNA is shown, and the CDR3 is as TCRdb lists it. V is TRBV2 and J is TRBJ2-7; TRBD2, the table's D call, lacks a check against the DNA. Counting both end residues, the CDR3 totals 20 amino acids. Germline assignment: CDR1 SNHLY and CDR2 FYNNEI. CDR3 amino acids: CASSDLMTSGRFRSSYEEYL.

Ten or more counts support this clonotype. The chain carries TRBV12-3 or TRBV12-4 and TRBJ2-1; 7 bases are shared with TRBD2. The CDR3 has 14 amino acids. Losses at the gene ends were 8 bases for V and 0 bases for J; bases not matched to a gene: 4. CDR3 DNA sequence: TGTGCCAGCCGAGAGCGGGGCTCCTACAATGAGCAGTTCTTC. It is translated as CASRERGSYNEQFF.

In this sample, this clonotype turned up many times. The gene calls are TRBV6-2 or TRBV6-3 and TRBJ2-1; TRBD2 matches 8 bases. V trimming: 5 bases; J trimming: 7 bases; junction bases outside the gene matches: 7. This CDR3 spans 14 amino acids. Germline CDR1 reads MNHEY; CDR2 reads SVGEGT. CDR3 nucleotides: TGTGCCAGCAGTCAGCGGGAGCTGGGTAATGAGCAGTTCTTC. Translating gives CASSQRELGNEQFF.

The CDR3 bases are TGCAGTGCTAGAGATACTAGAACATACTCCTACGAGCAGTACTTC. It specifies CSARDTRTYSYEQYF. This chain links TRBV20-1 with TRBJ2-7, with D tentatively TRBD2 (5 bases). The CDR3 spans 15 residues. Per the germline V gene, CDR1 is DFQATT and CDR2 is SNEGSKA (reference sequence). Trimming stripped 0 bases from V and 0 bases from J, with 12 bases between.